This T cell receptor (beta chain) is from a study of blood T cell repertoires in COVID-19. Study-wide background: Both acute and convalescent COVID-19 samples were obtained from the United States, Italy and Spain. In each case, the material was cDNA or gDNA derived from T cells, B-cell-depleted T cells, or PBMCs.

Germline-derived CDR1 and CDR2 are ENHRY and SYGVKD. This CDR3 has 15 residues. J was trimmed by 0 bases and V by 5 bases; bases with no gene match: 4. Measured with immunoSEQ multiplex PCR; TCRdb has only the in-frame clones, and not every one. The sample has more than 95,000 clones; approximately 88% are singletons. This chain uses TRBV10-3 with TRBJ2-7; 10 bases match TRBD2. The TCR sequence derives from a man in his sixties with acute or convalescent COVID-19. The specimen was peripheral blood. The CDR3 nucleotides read TGTGCCATCAGTTCTTCTAGCGGGAGCTCCTACGAGCAGTACTTC. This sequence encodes CAISSSSGSSYEQYF.